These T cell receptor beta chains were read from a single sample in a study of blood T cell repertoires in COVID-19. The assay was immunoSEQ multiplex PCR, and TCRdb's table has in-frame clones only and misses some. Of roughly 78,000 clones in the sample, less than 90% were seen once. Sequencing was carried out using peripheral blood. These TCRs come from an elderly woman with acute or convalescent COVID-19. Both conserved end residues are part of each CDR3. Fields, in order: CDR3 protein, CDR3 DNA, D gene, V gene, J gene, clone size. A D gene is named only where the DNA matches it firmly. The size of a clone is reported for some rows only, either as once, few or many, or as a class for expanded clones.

CASSLGTGHQPQHF,TGTGCCAGCAGCTTGGGGACAGGGCATCAGCCCCAGCATTTT,TRBD1,TRBV9,TRBJ1-5,.
CASSQEGGGAYNEQFF,TGTGCCAGCAGCCAAGAGGGCGGGGGGGCTTATAATGAGCAGTTCTTC,TRBD2,TRBV14,TRBJ2-1,.
CASSSRLGPQYF,TGTGCCAGCAGCTCTCGTCTCGGTCCCCAGTACTTC,.,TRBV7-2,TRBJ2-5,.
CASSLWGDRGTDTQYF,TGTGCCAGCAGTTTATGGGGGGACAGGGGTACAGATACGCAGTATTTT,TRBD1,TRBV28,TRBJ2-3,.
CASSPGQGMNTEAFF,TGTGCCAGCAGCCCAGGACAGGGTATGAACACTGAAGCTTTCTTT,TRBD1,TRBV7-2,TRBJ1-1,.
CASSVRTGDNEKLFF,TGTGCCAGTAGTGTAAGGACAGGCGATAATGAAAAACTGTTTTTT,TRBD1,TRBV19,TRBJ1-4,few
CASRLGVLDTEAFF,TGCGCCAGCAGGTTAGGGGTTTTGGACACTGAAGCTTTCTTT,.,TRBV5-1,TRBJ1-1,.
CASSAGTGGNTIYF,TGTGCCAGCAGCGCCGGGACAGGCGGAAACACCATATATTTT,TRBD1,TRBV6-5,TRBJ1-3,once
CASSGGGADTQYF,TGTGCCAGCAGCGGCGGGGGGGCAGATACGCAGTATTTT,TRBD2,TRBV11-1,TRBJ2-3,.
CASSERTGRSYGYTF,TGTGCCAGCAGCGAAAGGACAGGCCGTTCCTATGGCTACACCTTC,TRBD1,TRBV7-9,TRBJ1-2,.
CASSTSGGVYEQYF,TGTGCCAGCAGCACTAGCGGGGGGGTCTACGAGCAGTACTTC,TRBD2,TRBV5-4,TRBJ2-7,.
CSVRLTSADTQYF,TGCAGCGTGCGCCTAACTAGTGCAGATACGCAGTATTTT,.,TRBV29-1,TRBJ2-3,.
CASSLGQGYGYTF,TGTGCCAGCAGCCTTGGACAGGGCTACGGCTACACCTTC,TRBD1,TRBV3-1/TRBV3-2,TRBJ1-2,.
CASRFNRDRGLNTEAFF,TGTGCCAGCAGATTCAACCGGGACAGGGGGTTGAACACTGAAGCTTTCTTT,TRBD1,TRBV2,TRBJ1-1,.
CASSPQNSNYGYTF,TGTGCCAGCTCACCTCAGAATTCTAACTATGGCTACACCTTC,.,TRBV18,TRBJ1-2,.
CASSLAGSSYNEQFF,TGTGCCAGCAGTCTAGCGGGGAGCTCCTACAATGAGCAGTTCTTC,TRBD2,TRBV27,TRBJ2-1,.
CASSWGQGVTGELFF,TGTGCCAGCAGCTGGGGACAGGGGGTCACCGGGGAGCTGTTTTTT,TRBD1,TRBV5-4,TRBJ2-2,.
CASSLGQGGDEQFF,TGTGCCAGCAGCTTGGGACAGGGTGGGGATGAGCAGTTCTTC,TRBD1,TRBV5-4,TRBJ2-1,.
CASKAGGQKLFF,TGTGCCAGCAAGGCCGGCGGCCAAAAACTGTTTTTT,.,TRBV27,TRBJ1-4,few
CASSQDLYGLFF,TGTGCCAGCAGCCAAGATTTATACGGACTGTTTTTT,.,TRBV4-2,TRBJ1-4,.
CASSENAAGGGTGELFF,TGTGCCAGCAGTGAAAATGCTGCGGGAGGGGGTACCGGGGAGCTGTTTTTT,TRBD2,TRBV2,TRBJ2-2,.
CASSQVIGTATRETQYF,TGTGCCAGCAGCCAAGTAATCGGGACTGCAACTAGGGAGACCCAGTACTTC,.,TRBV3-1/TRBV3-2,TRBJ2-5,.
CASSTGFQYTDTQYF,TGCGCCAGCAGCACGGGATTTCAGTACACAGATACGCAGTATTTT,.,TRBV5-1,TRBJ2-3,.
CASSYGLLQETQYF,TGTGCCAGCAGTTACGGGCTCCTCCAAGAGACCCAGTACTTC,.,TRBV6-2/TRBV6-3,TRBJ2-5,.
CASSLVASPTGELFF,TGTGCCAGCAGCTTAGTTGCTAGCCCTACCGGGGAGCTGTTTTTT,.,TRBV7-2,TRBJ2-2,few
CATSAATGQGTGEQFF,TGTGCCACCAGTGCCGCCACGGGACAGGGGACCGGTGAGCAGTTCTTC,TRBD1,TRBV24-1,TRBJ2-1,.
CASSYSDSNYGYTF,TGTGCCAGCAGTTACTCGGACAGTAACTATGGCTACACCTTC,.,TRBV6-6,TRBJ1-2,.
CASSVGATSTDTQYF,TGTGCCAGCAGCGTAGGGGCAACTAGCACAGATACGCAGTATTTT,.,TRBV9,TRBJ2-3,.
CASSPRQGGNTIYF,TGTGCCAGCAGCCCGCGACAGGGTGGAAACACCATATATTTT,TRBD1,TRBV9,TRBJ1-3,.
CASSAHANNEQFF,TGTGCCAGCAGCGCCCACGCTAACAATGAGCAGTTCTTC,.,TRBV9,TRBJ2-1,.
CASSLGQGLHEQYF,TGTGCCAGCAGCTTAGGACAGGGTCTCCACGAGCAGTACTTC,TRBD1,TRBV7-9,TRBJ2-7,few
CAISGPPAYEQYF,TGTGCCATCAGTGGCCCCCCAGCCTACGAGCAGTACTTC,.,TRBV10-3,TRBJ2-7,.
CSVAVPGQDEQYF,TGCAGCGTGGCTGTCCCGGGACAGGACGAGCAGTACTTC,TRBD1,TRBV29-1,TRBJ2-7,few
CASSPPATGGYGYTF,TGTGCCAGCTCACCACCGGCTACAGGGGGCTATGGCTACACCTTC,TRBD1,TRBV18,TRBJ1-2,.
CASSLTGGYGYTF,TGTGCCAGCAGTTTAACAGGGGGTTATGGCTACACCTTC,TRBD1,TRBV12-3/TRBV12-4,TRBJ1-2,.
CAISEQGDTQYF,TGTGCCATCAGTGAACAGGGGGATACGCAGTATTTT,TRBD1,TRBV10-3,TRBJ2-3,.
CAWRGQNLNTGELFF,TGTGCCTGGAGAGGACAGAACCTGAACACCGGGGAGCTGTTTTTT,.,TRBV30,TRBJ2-2,.
CAIGPQGEGTDTQYF,TGTGCCATCGGTCCTCAGGGGGAAGGCACAGATACGCAGTATTTT,TRBD1,TRBV10-3,TRBJ2-3,few
CSVYRLAGKETQYF,TGCAGCGTTTACCGACTAGCGGGGAAAGAGACCCAGTACTTC,TRBD2,TRBV29-1,TRBJ2-5,.